Sequencing of this TCR beta chain was carried out in a study of blood T cells in healthy people across ages. This clonotype was counted many times. Primers used in a second PCR of about 6 to 11 cycles were a sample-barcoded 5' primer and a J-beta primer mix. TCRdb reprocessed the 5' RACE reads via MiXCR and lists one record per CDR3 protein. The table shows more than 750,000 distinct CDR3 sequences, with roughly 29% occurring only once. This CDR3 contains 14 residues. The germline V gene encodes CDR1 MGHDK and CDR2 SYGVNS. V dropped 1 base and J dropped 1 base, with 8 bases sitting between them. These data were likewise used in another study, on T cells of mothers and their children.

The chain joins TRBV25-1 to TRBJ2-7, with D hard to call. Input material: blood. The receptor comes from a woman aged 40-49 years in good health. The CDR3 region has the DNA TGTGCCAGCAGTGAATCCAGGCTTTCCTACGAGCAGTACTTC. Its protein is CASSESRLSYEQYF.